Included here is one T cell receptor (beta chain) sequence, with context. These data come from a study of blood T cell repertoires in COVID-19. Study-level background: Some COVID-19 samples were acute and others convalescent; all came from the United States, Italy and Spain.

Sequencing used immunoSEQ multiplex PCR; TCRdb keeps in-frame clones, though not all of them. The sample yields 110,000 to 150,000 clones, roughly 90% seen once. CDR1 and CDR2 (germline): SEHNR, FQNEAQ (reference sequence). V was trimmed by 5 bases and J by 4 bases, leaving 9 bases between them. The CDR3 has 12 amino acids. This chain joins TRBV7-9 and TRBJ2-7; D remains unclear. Material: peripheral blood. The TCR comes from a man aged 50-59 years with active or convalescent COVID-19. The CDR3 protein is CASSPDLYEQYF. The CDR3 nucleotides are TGTGCCAGCAGCCCAGACTTGTACGAGCAGTACTTC.